This T cell receptor beta chain was identified in a study of cytotoxic CD8 clonotypes in ibrutinib-treated CLL. For the study at large: Partial response occurred in roughly 25 patients and complete response in 2; at median approximately 70 months, roughly 14 remained remitted and some 12 progressed. Overall study results and limits: Clonality, elevated at ibrutinib response, dropped back toward baseline at progression. The study found baseline clonality above age-matched healthy donors, tracking circulating CD8+ T-cell counts. Sustained-remission patients were sampled at one set of times and progressing patients at different ones.

About this clone: Antigen: not known.

Only in-frame clones appear in the TCRdb table, and some are missing; sequencing was by immunoSEQ multiplex PCR. This table holds about 130,000 clones, 79% found once. CDR1 KGHSH and CDR2 LQKENI come from the germline V gene. The CDR3 contains 16 residues. The ends were cut back, 3 bases at V and 0 bases at J, with 12 bases in the middle. The receptor's source is a human donor with chronic lymphocytic leukemia. The chain has TRBV18 and TRBJ2-4; a weak D match, TRBD1 (5 bases). Sequenced here: PBMCs, sampled after 12 months of ibrutinib treatment. This chain's CDR3 is CASSPSGLIAKNIQYF. CDR3 DNA sequence: TGTGCCAGCTCACCTTCAGGGTTAATAGCCAAAAACATTCAGTACTTC.